This T cell receptor beta chain was sequenced for a study of T cell responses to AZD1222 COVID-19 vaccine. Overall study results and limits: Spike-specific TCR breadth and depth both grew after two AZD1222 doses. Donors were largely white British and mainly female; clonal diversity was possibly underestimated. Unmutated variant regions are reportedly the target of nearly half of TCRs that are spike-specific.

In germline, CDR1 is SQVTM, CDR2 ANQGSEA. V was shortened by 1 base and J by 3 bases, with 10 bases between the two germline ends. There are 13 residues in the CDR3. As to this clone: Its antigen is unidentified.

Sequenced by immunoSEQ multiplex PCR; TCRdb stores in-frame clones only, minus some. The sample records over 95,000 clones, 70% to 90% being singletons. This clonotype originated in an adult in good health. V and J are TRBV29-1 and TRBJ2-7; D is tentatively TRBD1 or TRBD2 (6 bases each). The sample here was peripheral blood, taken on day 0 of AZD1222 vaccination. Here the CDR3 DNA reads TGCAGCGTTGAAGGGGGGGCCGGCTACGAGCAGTACTTC. This sequence encodes CSVEGGAGYEQYF.